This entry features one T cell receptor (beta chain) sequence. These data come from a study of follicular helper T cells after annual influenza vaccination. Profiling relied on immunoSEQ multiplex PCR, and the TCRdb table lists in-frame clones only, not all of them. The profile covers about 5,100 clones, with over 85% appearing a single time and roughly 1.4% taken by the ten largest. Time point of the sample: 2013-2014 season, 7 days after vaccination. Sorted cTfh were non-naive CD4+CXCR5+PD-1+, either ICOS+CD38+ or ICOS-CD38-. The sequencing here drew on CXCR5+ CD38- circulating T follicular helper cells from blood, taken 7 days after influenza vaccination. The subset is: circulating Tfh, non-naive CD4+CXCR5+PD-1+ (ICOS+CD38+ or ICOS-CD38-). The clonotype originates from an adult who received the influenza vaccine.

Here the CDR3 reads CASRTTGNQPQHF. The CDR3 coding sequence is TGTGCCAGCAGGACGACAGGGAATCAGCCCCAGCATTTT. V usage is TRBV27 and J usage is TRBJ1-5, with TRBD1 matching 7 bases. From germline, CDR1 is MNHEY and CDR2 SMNVEV (reference sequence). V lost 6 bases and J lost 4; bases outside the gene matches: 3. This CDR3 has 13 amino acids.